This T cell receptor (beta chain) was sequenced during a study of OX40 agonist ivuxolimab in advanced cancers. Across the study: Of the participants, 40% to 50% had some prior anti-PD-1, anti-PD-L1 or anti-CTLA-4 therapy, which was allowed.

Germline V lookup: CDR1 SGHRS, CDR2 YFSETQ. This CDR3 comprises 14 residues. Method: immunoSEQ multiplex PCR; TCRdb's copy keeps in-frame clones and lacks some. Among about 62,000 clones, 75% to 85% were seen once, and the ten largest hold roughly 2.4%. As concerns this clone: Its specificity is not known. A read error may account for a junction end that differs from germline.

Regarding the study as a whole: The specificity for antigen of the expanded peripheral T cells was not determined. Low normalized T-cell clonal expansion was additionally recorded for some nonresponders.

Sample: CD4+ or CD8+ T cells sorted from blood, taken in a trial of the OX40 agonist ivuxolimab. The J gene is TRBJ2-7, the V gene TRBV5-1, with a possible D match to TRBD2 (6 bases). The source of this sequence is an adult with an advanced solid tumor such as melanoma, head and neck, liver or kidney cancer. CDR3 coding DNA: TGCGCCGGCAGCCGAACCCGGGGGACCTACGAGCAGTACTTC. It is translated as CAGSRTRGTYEQYF.